This entry describes one TCR beta chain. What it recognizes is unknown. The data were obtained in a study of cytomegalovirus exposure and HLA in healthy donors. Primers included in the PCR were 60 Vbeta and 13 Jbeta primers. This table comes from immunoSEQ multiplex PCR, and its TCRdb copy is limited to in-frame clones, with some not included. In the table there are roughly 160,000 clones, over 75% of which are singletons. General study findings and limits: Diagnosis of cytomegalovirus status made by the classifier reportedly showed high specificity and sensitivity. A likely sequencing artifact accounted for one observed cluster of highly shared sequence variants.

The V and J ends lost 8 bases and 5 bases respectively, with 6 bases between them. The CDR3 is 11 residues long. CDR1 is MDHEN and CDR2 is SYDVKM in the germline V gene. The receptor was derived from a woman aged 45-60 years in good health and CMV-seropositive. The sequenced sample consisted of PBMCs. The chain has TRBV28 and TRBJ1-4; D ambiguous. The CDR3, as DNA: TGTGCCAGCTGGGCCAATGAAAAACTGTTTTTT. Protein product: CASWANEKLFF.